This T cell receptor (beta chain) comes out of a study of T-cell reconstitution after alpha-beta-depleted transplantation in children. As it was prepared, the TCRbeta library received unique molecular identifiers. TCRdb recomputed calls from the PCR reads with MiXCR, one row per CDR3 protein. Of more than 150,000 distinct CDR3 sequences listed, about 6.4% are singletons. This clonotype came up many times. CDR1 is SQVTM and CDR2 is ANQGSEA in the germline V gene. The trim removed 6 bases at V and 8 bases at J, leaving 4 bases unmatched. The CDR3 spans 12 residues. The receptor's source is a human donor who donated a stem cell graft to a child with Wiskott-Aldrich syndrome. The sample was PBMCs from the stem cell graft donor, taken from the stem cell graft. The gene calls are TRBV29-1 and TRBJ2-1, with 10 bases aligning to TRBD2. CDR3 sequence: CSVLAGKYEQFF. CDR3 in DNA: TGCAGCGTACTAGCGGGGAAGTATGAGCAGTTCTTC.